The clone carrying this T cell receptor (beta chain) was seen many times. The data belong to a study of identical twins. Germline CDR1 reads MDHEN; CDR2 reads SYDVKM. V was pared by 6 bases and J by 0 bases, with 6 bases of the junction left unmatched. The CDR3 runs to 17 residues. TCRdb re-called the 5' RACE reads through MiXCR, storing one row per CDR3 protein. The sample has approximately 600,000 distinct CDR3 sequences, 7.5% to 10% seen once. These data also formed part of another study, on yellow fever vaccine responses in identical twins.

The rearrangement joins TRBV28 to TRBJ2-3, with TRBD2 identical over 13 bases. This clonotype was sampled from a woman younger than 30 in good health. Input material: PBMCs. The CDR3 spells CASSPGLAGPSTDTQYF. Written as DNA, the CDR3 is TGTGCCAGCAGCCCGGGACTAGCGGGGCCAAGCACAGATACGCAGTATTTT. Supplemented by reference TRBV28 and TRBJ2-3, the full variable domain reads DVKVTQSSRYLVKRTGEKVFLECVQDMDHENMFWYRQDPGLGLRLIYFSYDVKMKEKGDIPEGYSVSREKKERFSLILESASTNQTSMYLCASSPGLAGPSTDTQYFGPGTRLTVL.